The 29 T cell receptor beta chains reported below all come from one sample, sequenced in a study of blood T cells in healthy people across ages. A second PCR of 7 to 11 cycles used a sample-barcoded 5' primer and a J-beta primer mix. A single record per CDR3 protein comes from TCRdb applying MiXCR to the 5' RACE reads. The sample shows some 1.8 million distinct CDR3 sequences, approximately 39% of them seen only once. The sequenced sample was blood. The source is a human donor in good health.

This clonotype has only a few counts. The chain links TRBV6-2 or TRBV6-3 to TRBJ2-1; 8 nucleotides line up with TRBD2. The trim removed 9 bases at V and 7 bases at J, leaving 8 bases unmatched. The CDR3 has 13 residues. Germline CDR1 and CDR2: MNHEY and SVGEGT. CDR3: CASSGTSKNEQFF. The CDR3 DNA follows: TGTGCCAGTTCCGGGACTAGTAAGAATGAGCAGTTCTTC.

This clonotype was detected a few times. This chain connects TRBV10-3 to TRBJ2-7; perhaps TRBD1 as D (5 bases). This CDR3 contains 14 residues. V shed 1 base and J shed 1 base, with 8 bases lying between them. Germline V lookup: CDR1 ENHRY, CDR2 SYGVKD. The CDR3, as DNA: TGTGCCATCAGTGAGTTTGGGGCTTCCTACGAGCAGTACTTC. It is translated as CAISEFGASYEQYF.

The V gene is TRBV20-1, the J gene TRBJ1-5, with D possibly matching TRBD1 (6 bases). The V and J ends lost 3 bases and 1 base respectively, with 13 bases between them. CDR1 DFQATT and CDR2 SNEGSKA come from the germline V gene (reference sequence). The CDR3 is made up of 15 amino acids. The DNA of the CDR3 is TGCAGTGCTAGCCGAACAACAGGGAGCAATCAGCCCCAGCATTTT. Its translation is CSASRTTGSNQPQHF.

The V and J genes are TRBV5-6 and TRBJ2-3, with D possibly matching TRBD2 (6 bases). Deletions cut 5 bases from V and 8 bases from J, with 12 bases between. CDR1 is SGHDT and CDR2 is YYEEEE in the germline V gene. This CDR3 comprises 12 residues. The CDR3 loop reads CASRRLVGTQYF. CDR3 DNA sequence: TGTGCCAGCAGACGACTAGTAGGTACGCAGTATTTT.

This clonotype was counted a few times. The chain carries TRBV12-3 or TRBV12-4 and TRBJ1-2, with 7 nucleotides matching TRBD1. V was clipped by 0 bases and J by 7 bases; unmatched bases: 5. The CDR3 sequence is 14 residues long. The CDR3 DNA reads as TGTGCCAGCAGTTTAGCGCGTGGGACAGTTGGCTACACCTTC. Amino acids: CASSLARGTVGYTF.

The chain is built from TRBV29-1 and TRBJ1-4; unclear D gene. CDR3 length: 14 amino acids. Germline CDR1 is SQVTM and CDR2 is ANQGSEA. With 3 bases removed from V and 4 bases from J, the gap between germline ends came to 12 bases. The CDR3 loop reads CSVEWVGINEKLFF. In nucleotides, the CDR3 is TGCAGCGTTGAGTGGGTAGGAATTAATGAAAAACTGTTTTTT.

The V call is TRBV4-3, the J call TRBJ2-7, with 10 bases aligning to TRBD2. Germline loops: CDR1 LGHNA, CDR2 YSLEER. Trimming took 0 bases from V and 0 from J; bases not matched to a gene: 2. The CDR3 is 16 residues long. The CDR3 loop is CASSQDRTSGSYEQYF. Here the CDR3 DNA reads TGCGCCAGCAGCCAAGACAGGACTAGCGGCTCCTACGAGCAGTACTTC.

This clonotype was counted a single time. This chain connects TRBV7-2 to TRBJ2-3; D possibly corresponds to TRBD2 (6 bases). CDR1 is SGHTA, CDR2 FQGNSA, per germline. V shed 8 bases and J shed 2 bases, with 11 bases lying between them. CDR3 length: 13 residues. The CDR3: CASQTDYTDTQYF. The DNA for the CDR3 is TGTGCCAGCCAAACGGACTACACAGATACGCAGTATTTT.

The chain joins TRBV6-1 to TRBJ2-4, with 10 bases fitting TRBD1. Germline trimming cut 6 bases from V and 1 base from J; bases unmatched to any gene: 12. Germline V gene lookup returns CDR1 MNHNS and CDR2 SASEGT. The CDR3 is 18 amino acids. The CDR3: CASRGTGVRGTAKNIQYF. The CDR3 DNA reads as TGTGCCAGCAGGGGGACAGGGGTCCGGGGGACTGCCAAAAACATTCAGTACTTC.

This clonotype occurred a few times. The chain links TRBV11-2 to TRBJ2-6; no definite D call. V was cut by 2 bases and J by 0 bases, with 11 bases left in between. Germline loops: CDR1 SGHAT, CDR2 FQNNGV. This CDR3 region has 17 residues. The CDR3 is CASSLTVLYSGANVLTF. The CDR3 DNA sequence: TGTGCCAGCAGCTTAACGGTCTTGTACTCTGGGGCCAACGTCCTGACTTTC.

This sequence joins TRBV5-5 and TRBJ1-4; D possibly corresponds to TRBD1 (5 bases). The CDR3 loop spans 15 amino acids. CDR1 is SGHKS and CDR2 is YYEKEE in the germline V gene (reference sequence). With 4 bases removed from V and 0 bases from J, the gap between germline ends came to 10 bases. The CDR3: CASSPGASTNEKLFF. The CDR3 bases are TGTGCCAGCAGCCCCGGGGCCTCAACTAATGAAAAACTGTTTTTT.

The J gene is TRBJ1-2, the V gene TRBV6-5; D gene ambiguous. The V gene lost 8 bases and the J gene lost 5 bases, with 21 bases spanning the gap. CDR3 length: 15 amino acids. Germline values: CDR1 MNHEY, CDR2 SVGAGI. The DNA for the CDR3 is TGTGCCAGCCTTCCAGGACCCAGGAGAGGGTATGGCTACACCTTC. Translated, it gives CASLPGPRRGYGYTF.

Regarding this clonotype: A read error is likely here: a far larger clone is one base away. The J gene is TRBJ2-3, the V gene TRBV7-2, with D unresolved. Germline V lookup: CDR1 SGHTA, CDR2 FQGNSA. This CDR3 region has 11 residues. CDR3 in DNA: TGTGCCAGCAGCTTAGAAGATACGCGGTATTTT. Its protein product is CASSLEDTRYF.

CDR3 sequence reads: CVRNGGETQYF. In DNA, the CDR3 is TGTGTCAGGAATGGTGGAGAGACCCAGTACTTC. The chain recombines TRBV2 with TRBJ2-5; D remains ambiguous. This CDR3 spans 11 amino acids. Germline V gene data show CDR1 as SNHLY and CDR2 as FYNNEI.

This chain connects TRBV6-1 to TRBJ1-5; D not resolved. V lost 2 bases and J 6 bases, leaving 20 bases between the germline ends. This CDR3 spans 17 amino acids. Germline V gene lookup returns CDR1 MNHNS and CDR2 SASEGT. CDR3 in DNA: TGTGCCAGCAGTGAATCTCGTCGACGATCTGTGATTCAGCCCCAGCATTTT. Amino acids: CASSESRRRSVIQPQHF.

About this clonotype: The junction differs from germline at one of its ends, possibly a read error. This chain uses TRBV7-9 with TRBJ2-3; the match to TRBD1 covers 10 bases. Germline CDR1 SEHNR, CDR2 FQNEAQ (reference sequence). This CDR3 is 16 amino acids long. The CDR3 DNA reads TGTGCCGGCAGCTCAACCGGGACAGGGGTGCCAGATACGCAGTATTTT. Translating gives CAGSSTGTGVPDTQYF.

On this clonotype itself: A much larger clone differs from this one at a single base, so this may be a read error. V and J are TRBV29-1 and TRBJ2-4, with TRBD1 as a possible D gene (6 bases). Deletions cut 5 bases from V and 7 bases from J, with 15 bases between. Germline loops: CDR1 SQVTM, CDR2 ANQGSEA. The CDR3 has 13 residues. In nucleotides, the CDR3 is TGCAGCGTTCAGGATTTTAGGGGGAACATTCAGTACTTC. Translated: CSVQDFRGNIQYF.

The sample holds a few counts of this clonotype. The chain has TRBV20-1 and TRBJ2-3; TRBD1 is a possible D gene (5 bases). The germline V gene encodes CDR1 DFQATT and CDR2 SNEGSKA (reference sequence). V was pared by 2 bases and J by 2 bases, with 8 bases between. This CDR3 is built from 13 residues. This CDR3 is CSARRQFTDTQYF. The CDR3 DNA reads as TGCAGTGCTAGACGACAGTTCACAGATACGCAGTATTTT.

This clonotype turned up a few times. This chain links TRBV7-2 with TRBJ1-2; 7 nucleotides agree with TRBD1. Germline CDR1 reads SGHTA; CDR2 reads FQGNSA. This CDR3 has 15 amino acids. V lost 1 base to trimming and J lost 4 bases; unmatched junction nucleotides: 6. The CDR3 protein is CASSLDPGGGYGYTF. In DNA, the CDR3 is TGTGCCAGCAGCTTAGATCCAGGGGGAGGCTATGGCTACACCTTC.

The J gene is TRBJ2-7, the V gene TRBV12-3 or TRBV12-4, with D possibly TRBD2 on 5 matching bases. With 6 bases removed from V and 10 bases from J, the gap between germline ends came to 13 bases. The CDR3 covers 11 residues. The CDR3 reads CASSIMEAQYF. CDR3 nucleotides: TGTGCCAGCAGCATTATGGAGGCCCAGTACTTC.

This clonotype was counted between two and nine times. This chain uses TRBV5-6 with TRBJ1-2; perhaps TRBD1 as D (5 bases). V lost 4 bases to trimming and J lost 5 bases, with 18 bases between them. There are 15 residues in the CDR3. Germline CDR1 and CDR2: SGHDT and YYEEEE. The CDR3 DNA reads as TGTGCCAGCAGCCTGGGGGTGAGGGGCTGGTATGGCTACACCTTC. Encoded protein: CASSLGVRGWYGYTF.

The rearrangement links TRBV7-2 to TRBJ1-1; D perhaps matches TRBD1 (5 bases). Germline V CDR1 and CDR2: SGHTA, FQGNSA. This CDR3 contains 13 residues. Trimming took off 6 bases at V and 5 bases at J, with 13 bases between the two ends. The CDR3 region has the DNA TGTGCCAGCAGGTCAGGGTGGGGGACTGAAGCTTTCTTT. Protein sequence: CASRSGWGTEAFF.

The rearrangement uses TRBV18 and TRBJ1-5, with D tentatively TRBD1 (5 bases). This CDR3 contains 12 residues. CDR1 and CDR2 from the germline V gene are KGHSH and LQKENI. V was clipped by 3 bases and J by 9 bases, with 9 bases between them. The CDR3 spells CASSPPRGPQHF. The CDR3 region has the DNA TGTGCCAGCTCACCCCCTAGGGGGCCCCAGCATTTT.

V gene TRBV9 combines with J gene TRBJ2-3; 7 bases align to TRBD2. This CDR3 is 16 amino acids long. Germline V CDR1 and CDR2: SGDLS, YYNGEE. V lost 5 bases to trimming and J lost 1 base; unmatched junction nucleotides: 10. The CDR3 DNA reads TGTGCCAGCAGTTCAATGGGCGGGGGTGGCACAGATACGCAGTATTTT. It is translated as CASSSMGGGGTDTQYF.

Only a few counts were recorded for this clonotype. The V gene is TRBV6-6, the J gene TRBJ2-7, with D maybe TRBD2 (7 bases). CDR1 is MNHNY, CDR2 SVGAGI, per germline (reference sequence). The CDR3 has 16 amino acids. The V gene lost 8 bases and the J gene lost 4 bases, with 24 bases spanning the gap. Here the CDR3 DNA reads TGTGCCAGCCTTGGGGCCGACGACAGGCGGGAGTACGAGCAGTACTTC. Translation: CASLGADDRREYEQYF.

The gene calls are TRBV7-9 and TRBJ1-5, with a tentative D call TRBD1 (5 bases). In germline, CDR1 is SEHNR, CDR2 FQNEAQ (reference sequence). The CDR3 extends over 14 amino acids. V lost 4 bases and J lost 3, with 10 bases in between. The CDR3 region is CASSWQGPNQPQHF. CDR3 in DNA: TGTGCCAGCAGCTGGCAGGGACCCAATCAGCCCCAGCATTTT.

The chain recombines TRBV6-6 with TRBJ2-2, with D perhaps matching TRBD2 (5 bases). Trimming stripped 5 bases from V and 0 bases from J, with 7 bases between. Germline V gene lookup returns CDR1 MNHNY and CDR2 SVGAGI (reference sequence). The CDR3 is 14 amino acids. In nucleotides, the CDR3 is TGTGCCAGCAGTAGTAGCGCGAACACCGGGGAGCTGTTTTTT. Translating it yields CASSSSANTGELFF.

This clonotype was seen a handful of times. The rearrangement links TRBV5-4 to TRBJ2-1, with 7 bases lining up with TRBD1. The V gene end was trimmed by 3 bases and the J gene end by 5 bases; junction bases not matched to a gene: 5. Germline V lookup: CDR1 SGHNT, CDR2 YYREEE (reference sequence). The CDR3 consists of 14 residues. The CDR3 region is CASSSGTVNNEQFF. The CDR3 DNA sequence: TGTGCCAGCAGCTCGGGGACAGTGAACAATGAGCAGTTCTTC.

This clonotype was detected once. The CDR3 here is CASSDTIAYEQYF. CDR3 DNA: TGTGCCAGCAGCGACACCATAGCCTACGAGCAGTACTTC. The chain carries TRBV5-5 and TRBJ2-4, with no clear D. The better agreement between TRBJ2-7 and the DNA end casts doubt on the J call. Germline CDR1 and CDR2: SGHKS and YYEKEE (reference sequence). This CDR3 spans 13 amino acids.